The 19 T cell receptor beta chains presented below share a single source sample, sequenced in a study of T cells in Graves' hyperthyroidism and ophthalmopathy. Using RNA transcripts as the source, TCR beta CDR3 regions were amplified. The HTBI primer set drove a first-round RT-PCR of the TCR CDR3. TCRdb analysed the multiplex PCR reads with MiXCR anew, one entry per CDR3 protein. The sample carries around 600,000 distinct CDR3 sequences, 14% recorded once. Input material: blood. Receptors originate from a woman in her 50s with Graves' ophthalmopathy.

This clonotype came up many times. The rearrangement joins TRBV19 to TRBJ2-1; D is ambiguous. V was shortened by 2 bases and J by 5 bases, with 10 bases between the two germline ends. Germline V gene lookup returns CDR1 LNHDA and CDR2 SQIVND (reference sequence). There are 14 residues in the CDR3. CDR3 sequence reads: CASSISGRNNEQFF. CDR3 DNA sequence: TGTGCCAGTAGTATATCCGGGCGTAACAATGAGCAGTTCTTC. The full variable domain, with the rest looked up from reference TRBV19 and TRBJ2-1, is DGGITQSPKYLFRKEGQNVTLSCEQNLNHDAMYWYRQDPGQGLRLIYYSQIVNDFQKGDIAEGYSVSREKKESFPLTVTSAQKNPTAFYLCASSISGRNNEQFFGPGTRLTVL.

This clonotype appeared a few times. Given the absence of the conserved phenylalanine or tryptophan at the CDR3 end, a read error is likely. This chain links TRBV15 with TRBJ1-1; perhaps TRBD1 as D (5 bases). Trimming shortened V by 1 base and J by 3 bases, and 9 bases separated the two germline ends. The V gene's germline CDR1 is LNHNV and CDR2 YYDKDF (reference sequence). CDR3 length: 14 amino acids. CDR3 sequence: CATSRGGGYTEAFL. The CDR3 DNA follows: TGTGCCACCAGCAGAGGCGGGGGTTACACTGAAGCTTTCCTT.

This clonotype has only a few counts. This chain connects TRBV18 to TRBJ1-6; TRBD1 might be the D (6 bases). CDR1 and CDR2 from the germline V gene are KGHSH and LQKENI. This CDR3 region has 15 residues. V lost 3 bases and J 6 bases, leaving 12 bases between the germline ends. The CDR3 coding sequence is TGTGCCAGCTCACCTTTGACAGGAGTTAATTCACCCCTCCACTTT. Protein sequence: CASSPLTGVNSPLHF.

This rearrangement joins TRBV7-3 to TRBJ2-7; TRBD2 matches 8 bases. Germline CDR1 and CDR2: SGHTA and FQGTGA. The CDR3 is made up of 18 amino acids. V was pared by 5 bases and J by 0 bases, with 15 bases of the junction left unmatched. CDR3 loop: CASSDRGGGGSLSYEQYF. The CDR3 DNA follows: TGTGCCAGCAGCGACCGGGGGGGGGGAGGGTCCCTCTCCTACGAGCAGTACTTC.

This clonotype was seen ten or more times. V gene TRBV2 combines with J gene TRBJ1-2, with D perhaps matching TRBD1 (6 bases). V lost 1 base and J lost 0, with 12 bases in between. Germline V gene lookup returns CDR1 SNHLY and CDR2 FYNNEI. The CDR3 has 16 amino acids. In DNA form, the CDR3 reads TGTGCCAGCAGTGAAGGGGGCGGGGGCGCTAACTATGGCTACACCTTC. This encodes CASSEGGGGANYGYTF. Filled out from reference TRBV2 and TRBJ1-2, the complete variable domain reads EPEVTQTPSHQVTQMGQEVILRCVPISNHLYFYWYRQILGQKVEFLVSFYNNEISEKSEIFDDQFSVERPDGSNFTLKIRSTKLEDSAMYFCASSEGGGGANYGYTFGSGTRLTVV.

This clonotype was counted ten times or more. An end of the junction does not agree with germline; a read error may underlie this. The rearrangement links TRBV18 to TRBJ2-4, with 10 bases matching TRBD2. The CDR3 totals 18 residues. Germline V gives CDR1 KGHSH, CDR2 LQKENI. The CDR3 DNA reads TGTGCCAGCTCCCCACCTATCGGGACTAGCGTCCACAAAAACATTCAGTACTTC. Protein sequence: CASSPPIGTSVHKNIQYF.

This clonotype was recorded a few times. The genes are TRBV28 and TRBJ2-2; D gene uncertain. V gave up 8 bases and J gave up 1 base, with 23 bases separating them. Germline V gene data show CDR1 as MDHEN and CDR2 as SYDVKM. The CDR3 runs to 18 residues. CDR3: CASAFRSFRPRNTGELFF. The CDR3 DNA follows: TGTGCCAGCGCCTTCCGGTCATTTAGGCCACGGAACACCGGGGAGCTGTTTTTT.

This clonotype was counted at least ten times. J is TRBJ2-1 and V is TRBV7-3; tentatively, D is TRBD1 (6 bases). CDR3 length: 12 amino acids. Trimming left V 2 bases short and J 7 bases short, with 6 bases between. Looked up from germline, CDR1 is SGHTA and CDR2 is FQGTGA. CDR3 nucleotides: TGTGCCAGCAGCTTACAGGGGAATGAGCAGTTCTTC. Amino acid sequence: CASSLQGNEQFF.

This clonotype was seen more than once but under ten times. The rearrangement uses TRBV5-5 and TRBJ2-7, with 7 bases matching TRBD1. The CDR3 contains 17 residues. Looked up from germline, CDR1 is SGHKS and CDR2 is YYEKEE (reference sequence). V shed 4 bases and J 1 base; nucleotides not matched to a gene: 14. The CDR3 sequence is CASSQDLGTATSYEQYF. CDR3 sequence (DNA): TGTGCCAGCAGCCAAGATTTAGGGACAGCAACTTCCTACGAGCAGTACTTC.

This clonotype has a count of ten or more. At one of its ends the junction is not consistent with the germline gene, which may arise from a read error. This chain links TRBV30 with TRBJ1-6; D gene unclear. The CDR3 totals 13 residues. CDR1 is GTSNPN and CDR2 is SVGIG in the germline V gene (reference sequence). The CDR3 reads CAWSDGGYSTLHF. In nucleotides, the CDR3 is TGTGCCTGGAGTGATGGTGGTTATTCAACCCTCCACTTT.

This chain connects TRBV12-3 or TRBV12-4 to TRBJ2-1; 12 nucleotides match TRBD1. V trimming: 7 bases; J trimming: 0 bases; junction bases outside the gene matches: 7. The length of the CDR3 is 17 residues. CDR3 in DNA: TGTGCCAGCACCCTCGGGACAGGGGGCTTCTCCTACAATGAGCAGTTCTTC. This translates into CASTLGTGGFSYNEQFF.

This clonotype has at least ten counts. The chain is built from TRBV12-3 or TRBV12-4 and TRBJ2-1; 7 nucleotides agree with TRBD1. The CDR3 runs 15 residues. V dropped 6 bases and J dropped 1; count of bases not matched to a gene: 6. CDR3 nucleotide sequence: TGTGCCAGCAGCTTTACGACAGGGTCCTACAATGAGCAGTTCTTC. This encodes CASSFTTGSYNEQFF.

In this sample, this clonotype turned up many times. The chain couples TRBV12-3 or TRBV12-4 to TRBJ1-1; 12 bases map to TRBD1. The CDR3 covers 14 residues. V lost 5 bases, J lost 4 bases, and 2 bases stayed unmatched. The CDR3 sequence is CASSGTGGVTEAFF. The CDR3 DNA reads TGTGCCAGCAGTGGGACAGGGGGCGTCACTGAAGCTTTCTTT.

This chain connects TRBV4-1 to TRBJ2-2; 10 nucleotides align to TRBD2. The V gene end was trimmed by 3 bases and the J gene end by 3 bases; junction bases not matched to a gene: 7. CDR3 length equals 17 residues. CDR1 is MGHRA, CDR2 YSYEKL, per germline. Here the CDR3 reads CASSHERLAGYTGELFF. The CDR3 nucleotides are TGCGCCAGCAGCCACGAGAGACTAGCGGGTTACACCGGGGAGCTGTTTTTT.

CDR3 protein: CASRFGTANYGYTF. In DNA, the CDR3 is TGTGCCAGTAGGTTCGGGACGGCCAACTATGGCTACACCTTC. The chain employs TRBV19 and TRBJ1-2; a weak D match, TRBD1 (5 bases). The CDR3 covers 14 residues. In germline, CDR1 is LNHDA, CDR2 SQIVND (reference sequence). Trimming removed 6 bases at V and 2 bases at J, with 13 bases between.

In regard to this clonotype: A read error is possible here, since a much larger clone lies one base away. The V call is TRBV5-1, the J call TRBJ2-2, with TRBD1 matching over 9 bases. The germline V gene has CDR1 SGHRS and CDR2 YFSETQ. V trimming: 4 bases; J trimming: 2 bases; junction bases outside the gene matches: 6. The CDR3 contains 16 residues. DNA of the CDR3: TGCGCCAGCAGCGAGGGACAGGGACTTAACACCGGGGAGCTGTTTTTT. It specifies CASSEGQGLNTGELFF.

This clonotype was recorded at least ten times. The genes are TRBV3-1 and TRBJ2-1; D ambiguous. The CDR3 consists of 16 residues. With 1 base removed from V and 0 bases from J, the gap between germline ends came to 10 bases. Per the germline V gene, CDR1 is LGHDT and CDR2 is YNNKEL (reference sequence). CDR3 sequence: CASSQVPAGSYNEQFF. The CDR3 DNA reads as TGTGCCAGCAGCCAAGTCCCGGCCGGCTCCTACAATGAGCAGTTCTTC.

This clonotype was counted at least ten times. CDR3 amino acids: CAISVSGHNEQFF. In DNA, the CDR3 is TGTGCCATCAGTGTTTCCGGGCACAATGAGCAGTTCTTC. The chain has TRBV10-3 and TRBJ2-1; no clear D gene. Per the germline V gene, CDR1 is ENHRY and CDR2 is SYGVKD. V lost 4 bases, J lost 5 bases, and 9 bases lay in between. The CDR3 is 13 residues long.

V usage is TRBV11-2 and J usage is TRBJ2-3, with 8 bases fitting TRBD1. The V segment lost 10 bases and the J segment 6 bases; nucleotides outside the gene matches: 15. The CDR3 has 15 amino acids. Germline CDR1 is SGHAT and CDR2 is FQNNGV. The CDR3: CANGYGRGLLDTQYF. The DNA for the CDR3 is TGTGCCAACGGGTATGGCAGGGGGCTTTTGGATACGCAGTATTTT.